This TCR beta chain was captured by sequencing in a study of identical twins (dated by TCRdb to the mid-2010s). General notes on the study: To test whether fetal clonotypes persist, this study deep-sequenced TCR alpha and beta repertoires from monozygotic twins, from unrelated adults of various ages, and from cord blood. Replicate twin experiments were performed at different times using different library preparation protocols to rule out contamination. Points the paper makes about the study in general: Invariant T cells such as MAIT and iNKT could partly confound zero-insertion analyses, although diverse VJ usage argued against such confounding for most clonotypes. Conclusions relied on cross-sectional statistical analysis, since the same donors could not be followed over many years. Fewer insertions were carried by abundant cord blood beta clonotypes, a similar but weaker trend appeared in young adult naive repertoires, and no such trend appeared in memory repertoires. In monozygotic twins, out-of-frame TCR alpha sharing was systematically underestimated by recombination models, although the models agreed with sharing between unrelated individuals. Compared with coincidental sharing between unrelated individuals, out-of-frame TCR alpha sequences shared between twins showed an excess of sequences with low generation probability. The excess sharing between twins in beta out-of-frame sequences was weaker because fewer shared sequences reduced the signal-to-noise ratio.

The method was 5' RACE. The sequencing machine was an Illumina HiSeq 2000. Template switching introduced a universal primer binding site; the final cDNA contained a unique molecular identifier, enabling accurate counting of TCR cDNA molecules. Specific primers in the conserved constant-segment region were used to synthesize first-strand cDNA for TCR alpha and beta chains. To control for contamination, each cDNA library was double barcoded with a SMART-Mk sample barcode plus Illumina barcodes. TruSeq adapter sequences and Illumina sample barcodes were added in two successive PCR steps. The Illumina HiSeq platform was used with custom primers to sequence TCR alpha and beta cDNA libraries. The authors' analysis ran thus. MiGEC was used to process raw reads and extract unique molecular identifiers, and MiXCR was used to find CDR3 positions. Recombination models were inferred per individual with the repgenHMM and IGoR tools using an EM algorithm. Shared clonotype analysis was performed with the tcR package in R, normalizing sharing by the product of cloneset sizes. To study raw recombination free of thymic and clonal selection effects, out-of-frame nonproductive sequences were analyzed. In TCRdb, the public reads were trimmed at Q25 with fastp and aligned with MiXCR, with productive beta chains retained. All rows with the same CDR3 protein become a single entry with the most common DNA and genes. TCRdb's processing, not the authors' own work, is the source of the V and J calls. This sample is represented by a few hundred thousand distinct CDR3 sequences; approximately 9.6% of them were singletons. 2.5% to 3.5% of the sample is held by the ten biggest clonotypes.

The germline V gene supplies CDR1 SGHTA and CDR2 FQGNSA. V is shortened by 5 bases, J by 2 bases, and the region joining them spans 8 bases. The CDR3 numbers 13 residues from cysteine through phenylalanine. Just the 39-base CDR3 DNA is kept, in frame starting at base 1. This clonotype was observed many times. Its antigen target is currently unknown. No qualities accompany the bases; no much larger clone lies one base away. Every donor was a healthy Caucasian. Three pairs of female monozygotic twins, all aged roughly 18 to 30 years, made up the twin cohort. Peripheral blood mononuclear cells were used as the source from which RNA for TCR libraries was isolated. These same records also appear under a second study, on yellow fever vaccine responses in identical twins. The second investigation adds: According to the authors, the vaccine-induced T cell response in identical twins seemed to be partly convergent and partly specific to each individual. Focusing on identical twins, the study followed the T cell clones that responded to the vaccine, and did so with precision.

The TCR was taken from a woman between 18 and 30 years old in good health. The sample comprised PBMCs. The V gene is TRBV7-2 and the J gene is TRBJ2-3, with the D gene uncertain. The sequenced DNA is TGTGCCAGCAGCACAGACTCCACAGATACGCAGTATTTT. It specifies CASSTDSTDTQYF.